The clone carrying this T cell receptor beta chain was recorded once. This sample is drawn from a study of T cell changes during pregnancy in multiple sclerosis. Measured with immunoSEQ multiplex PCR; TCRdb has only the in-frame clones, and not every one. The sample contains more than 65,000 clones, 90% to 95% of which appear only once. CDR1 is KGHSH, CDR2 LQKENI, per germline. V was clipped by 3 bases and J by 3 bases, with 7 bases between them. The CDR3 is 13 residues long. Sample: peripheral blood, taken in the second trimester of pregnancy. The V gene is TRBV18, the J gene TRBJ2-3; D may be TRBD1 (5 bases). The receptor was isolated from a female donor with multiple sclerosis, enrolled in a pregnancy study. DNA of the CDR3: TGTGCCAGCTCACCCCGGACAACAGATACGCAGTATTTT. Residues: CASSPRTTDTQYF.